A single sample gave rise to the 5 T cell receptor beta chains below, sequenced in a study of blood T cell repertoires in COVID-19. Data came from immunoSEQ multiplex PCR; TCRdb stores just in-frame clones and leaves some out. The sample carries about 150,000 clones, 88% recorded once. Sequenced sample: peripheral blood. The receptors come from a man aged 55 to 70 with active or convalescent COVID-19.

V usage is TRBV20-1 and J usage is TRBJ2-7; D not certain. The V gene's germline CDR1 is DFQATT and CDR2 SNEGSKA (reference sequence). The CDR3 covers 11 residues. V lost 0 bases to trimming and J lost 10 bases, with 10 bases between them. DNA for the CDR3: TGCAGTGCTAGAGATTCCCACTTTCAGTACTTC. Translation gives CSARDSHFQYF.

The chain has TRBV16 and TRBJ2-7; D not resolved. V was clipped by 4 bases and J by 1 base, with 11 bases between them. Germline V gene data show CDR1 as KGHSY and CDR2 as FQNENV. The CDR3 contains 14 residues. The CDR3 DNA follows: TGTGCCAGCAGCCCTACCCTTTCATCCTACGAGCAGTACTTC. Translated, it gives CASSPTLSSYEQYF.

This clone was seen only a few times. The chain couples TRBV6-6 to TRBJ2-7; maybe TRBD2 (6 bases). V was cut by 5 bases and J by 0 bases, with 14 bases left in between. Germline CDR1 is MNHNY and CDR2 is SVGAGI (reference sequence). This CDR3 spans 15 amino acids. The DNA for the CDR3 is TGTGCCAGCAGTCCCGGGCGGGGTTACTCCTACGAGCAGTACTTC. Translated: CASSPGRGYSYEQYF.

The rearrangement links TRBV2 to TRBJ2-5, with D possibly being TRBD2 (6 bases). Trimming pared 8 bases from V and 2 bases from J, leaving 9 bases between. The germline CDR1 and CDR2 sequences are SNHLY and FYNNEI. This CDR3 has 12 residues. The CDR3 sequence is CASGSGQETQYF. In DNA, the CDR3 is TGTGCCAGCGGGAGCGGGCAAGAGACCCAGTACTTC.

The CDR3 here is CASSIQGSEAFF. The CDR3 coding sequence is TGTGCCAGTAGTATCCAGGGGTCTGAAGCTTTCTTT. The chain combines TRBV19 with TRBJ1-1; a possible D gene is TRBD1 (6 bases). The V gene lost 3 bases and the J gene lost 6 bases, with 8 bases spanning the gap. The CDR3 extends over 12 amino acids. Germline V gives CDR1 LNHDA, CDR2 SQIVND (reference sequence).